These 25 T cell receptor beta chains were all obtained from the same sample, sequenced in a study of preoperative IRX-2 immunotherapy in early breast cancer. Stated treatment: preoperative locoregional IRX-2 cytokine immunotherapy. Measured with immunoSEQ multiplex PCR; TCRdb has only the in-frame clones, and not every one. Of around 60,000 clones detected, roughly 95% appear once; the ten largest clones hold under 2%. The material was obtained from a patient treated with IRX-2 immunotherapy. The origin of the receptors is a human donor with breast cancer.

In DNA, the CDR3 is TGCAGCGTTGCAGGGATCGCTGAAGCTTTCTTT. Its translation: CSVAGIAEAFF. This chain connects TRBV29-1 to TRBJ1-1, with D perhaps matching TRBD1 (5 bases). The CDR3 is 11 amino acids. The V end was cut by 4 bases, the J end by 6 bases, with 9 bases between. CDR1 is SQVTM and CDR2 is ANQGSEA in the germline V gene.

This chain joins TRBV19 and TRBJ2-1, with a possible D match to TRBD2 (7 bases). V was shortened by 8 bases and J by 3 bases, with 14 bases between the two germline ends. Germline V gene data show CDR1 as LNHDA and CDR2 as SQIVND (reference sequence). The CDR3 spans 14 residues. CDR3 nucleotide sequence: TGTGCCAGTCAGAAGGGGGGGAACTACAATGAGCAGTTCTTC. This gives the protein CASQKGGNYNEQFF.

The chain couples TRBV7-9 to TRBJ1-1; D is unclear. The CDR3 consists of 12 residues. Trimming cost V 8 bases and J 0 bases, with 7 bases left between them. Germline V gives CDR1 SEHNR, CDR2 FQNEAQ (reference sequence). The CDR3 nucleotides read TGTGCCAGCCATGAGGTGAACACTGAAGCTTTCTTT. This encodes CASHEVNTEAFF.

This clone has a single count. V and J are TRBV19 and TRBJ1-5; tentatively, D is TRBD1 (6 bases). The ends were cut back, 7 bases at V and 0 bases at J, with 19 bases in the middle. The germline V gene encodes CDR1 LNHDA and CDR2 SQIVND (reference sequence). The CDR3 has 17 amino acids. CDR3 residues: CASIPTGRPYSNQPQHF. CDR3 sequence (DNA): TGTGCCAGTATCCCTACAGGGCGGCCGTATAGCAATCAGCCCCAGCATTTT.

The chain is built from TRBV20-1 and TRBJ2-3, with D uncertain. The CDR3 length is 9 residues. In germline, CDR1 is DFQATT, CDR2 SNEGSKA (reference sequence). The V gene lost 2 bases and the J gene lost 10 bases, with 4 bases spanning the gap. In DNA, the CDR3 is TGCAGTGCTAGACCTTCGCAGTATTTT. It codes for CSARPSQYF.

The V and J genes are TRBV18 and TRBJ1-1; no clear D. This CDR3 is built from 16 residues. V was cut by 5 bases and J by 6 bases, with 22 bases left in between. Germline assignment: CDR1 KGHSH and CDR2 LQKENI. The CDR3 DNA sequence: TGTGCCAGCTCAGCTTGGGGAGGGCGGTTTGGCGCTGAAGCTTTCTTT. Protein product: CASSAWGGRFGAEAFF.

In its sample, this clone was seen once. The CDR3 nucleotides are TGTGCCAGCAGCTCGTACGGACTAGCGGGGGGGGATACGCAGTATTTT. This translates into CASSSYGLAGGDTQYF. This chain links TRBV7-9 with TRBJ2-3, with TRBD2 matching over 15 bases. With V trimmed by 4 bases and J by 6 bases, 5 bases remained unmatched. Germline CDR1 is SEHNR and CDR2 is FQNEAQ (reference sequence). The CDR3 totals 16 residues.

V usage is TRBV30 and J usage is TRBJ1-5; D is unclear. The CDR3 totals 14 residues. CDR1 GTSNPN and CDR2 SVGIG come from the germline V gene (reference sequence). Trimming pared 0 bases from V and 5 bases from J, leaving 11 bases between. In nucleotides, the CDR3 is TGTGCCTGGAGTGTAGGTCCTATAGATCAGCCCCAGCATTTT. It is translated as CAWSVGPIDQPQHF.

The chain links TRBV10-3 to TRBJ2-3; the match to TRBD1 covers 11 bases. Germline CDR1 and CDR2: ENHRY and SYGVKD. V lost 6 bases to trimming and J lost 5 bases; unmatched junction nucleotides: 1. The CDR3 covers 13 residues. In DNA, the CDR3 is TGTGCCATCAGGGGGACAGGGGGAGATACGCAGTATTTT. This translates into CAIRGTGGDTQYF.

This chain links TRBV6-5 with TRBJ1-1; D gene unclear. Germline V CDR1 and CDR2: MNHEY, SVGAGI. V lost 10 bases and J 1 base, leaving 19 bases between the germline ends. This CDR3 is 15 amino acids long. The CDR3 here is CATGRARLKNTEAFF. In DNA, the CDR3 is TGTGCCACCGGGCGGGCCAGGCTGAAGAACACTGAAGCTTTCTTT.

The chain has TRBV15 and TRBJ1-2; D is undetermined. Trimming took 0 bases from V and 7 from J, leaving 6 bases between them. The CDR3 is 12 residues long. CDR1 is LNHNV and CDR2 is YYDKDF in the germline V gene (reference sequence). The CDR3 nucleotides are TGTGCCACCAGCAGAGAAGTTGGTGGCTACACCTTC. Translating it yields CATSREVGGYTF. The whole variable domain, filled in from reference TRBV15 and TRBJ1-2, reads DAMVIQNPRYQVTQFGKPVTLSCSQTLNHNVMYWYQQKSSQAPKLLFHYYDKDFNNEADTPDNFQSRRPNTSFCFLDIRSPGLGDTAMYLCATSREVGGYTFGSGTRLTVV.

This clone was recorded only once. This sequence joins TRBV6-5 and TRBJ2-7; D is unclear. CDR1 and CDR2 (germline): MNHEY, SVGAGI. V lost 0 bases, J lost 2 bases, and 11 bases lay in between. The CDR3 extends over 15 amino acids. Here the CDR3 reads CASSYSALNPYEQYF. CDR3 bases: TGTGCCAGCAGTTACTCGGCCCTAAACCCCTACGAGCAGTACTTC.

CDR3: CASSLVSDRAAPPPYGYTF. In DNA, the CDR3 is TGTGCCAGCAGCTTAGTGTCGGACAGGGCCGCACCCCCACCTTATGGCTACACCTTC. The chain employs TRBV7-8 and TRBJ1-2; 8 bases map to TRBD1. This CDR3 has 19 residues. CDR1 and CDR2 from the germline V gene are SGHVS and FQNEAQ. J lost 5 bases, V lost 1 base, and 18 bases had no gene match.

V and J are TRBV7-2 and TRBJ2-7; D unresolved. The CDR3 is made up of 15 amino acids. Germline assignment: CDR1 SGHTA and CDR2 FQGNSA. Trimming stripped 0 bases from V and 2 bases from J, with 11 bases between. The CDR3 sequence is CASSLAYGLTYEQYF. The CDR3 DNA reads as TGTGCCAGCAGCTTAGCGTACGGGCTTACCTACGAGCAGTACTTC.

The chain has TRBV10-3 and TRBJ1-4, with 7 bases that match TRBD1. The CDR3 runs 16 residues. CDR1 and CDR2 (germline): ENHRY, SYGVKD. Germline trimming cut 6 bases from V and 7 bases from J; bases unmatched to any gene: 14. This CDR3 is CAISARPPPGGEKLFF. In DNA form, the CDR3 reads TGTGCCATCAGCGCAAGACCACCCCCAGGGGGTGAAAAACTGTTTTTT.

The CDR3 nucleotides are TGTGCCAGCAGTGAACGTTTAGCGGGGGACACAGATACGCAGTATTTT. Its protein is CASSERLAGDTDTQYF. The chain has TRBV2 and TRBJ2-3; 9 bases are shared with TRBD2. CDR1 and CDR2 from the germline V gene are SNHLY and FYNNEI. The CDR3 runs to 16 residues. The junction had 5 bases not matched to a gene; V was cut back by 2 bases and J by 2 bases.

The CDR3 coding sequence is TGTGCCAGCGCCGGCGGGCGGGCTACCAACAATGAGCAGTTCTTC. Encoded protein: CASAGGRATNNEQFF. The chain links TRBV7-8 to TRBJ2-1, with D possibly TRBD2 on 5 matching bases. Germline loops: CDR1 SGHVS, CDR2 FQNEAQ. V shed 8 bases and J shed 5 bases, with 19 bases lying between them. This CDR3 has 15 residues.

The chain carries TRBV6-5 and TRBJ1-1; TRBD1 might be the D (5 bases). V shed 0 bases and J shed 0 bases, with 8 bases lying between them. This CDR3 comprises 15 residues. Germline lookup yields CDR1 MNHEY and CDR2 SVGAGI. CDR3 sequence reads: CASSYSPGVNTEAFF. CDR3 nucleotide sequence: TGTGCCAGCAGTTACTCCCCGGGGGTGAACACTGAAGCTTTCTTT.

V and J are TRBV5-1 and TRBJ1-6; unclear D gene. With 2 bases removed from V and 7 bases from J, the gap between germline ends came to 7 bases. The CDR3 contains 13 residues. The germline CDR1 and CDR2 sequences are SGHRS and YFSETQ. This CDR3 is CASSFDDNSPLHF. In DNA, the CDR3 is TGCGCCAGCAGCTTCGATGACAATTCACCCCTCCACTTT.

The chain carries TRBV5-5 and TRBJ1-2; no clear D gene. Germline CDR1 SGHKS, CDR2 YYEKEE (reference sequence). Between the trimmed V and J ends, which lost 4 bases and 1 base, there was a span of 14 bases. The length of the CDR3 is 15 residues. CDR3 loop: CASSIPGSLNYGYTF. The CDR3 DNA is TGTGCCAGCAGCATTCCCGGGAGCCTTAACTATGGCTACACCTTC.

V usage is TRBV2 and J usage is TRBJ2-2, with D tentatively TRBD1 or TRBD2 (7 bases each). This CDR3 spans 19 amino acids. Germline CDR1 reads SNHLY; CDR2 reads FYNNEI. The V end was cut by 0 bases, the J end by 6 bases, with 23 bases between. CDR3 loop: CASSEAHPATGAGAGELFF. The CDR3 DNA follows: TGTGCCAGCAGTGAAGCGCATCCTGCCACAGGGGCGGGGGCCGGGGAGCTGTTTTTT.

The table lists this clone with a few counts. The chain joins TRBV11-1 to TRBJ1-4, with D possibly being TRBD1 (5 bases). The V gene lost 5 bases and the J gene lost 7 bases, with 11 bases spanning the gap. This CDR3 is built from 13 residues. Germline V gives CDR1 SGHAT, CDR2 FQDESV (reference sequence). CDR3 sequence (DNA): TGTGCCAGCAGCCCATCGGGGGGTGAAAAACTGTTTTTT. Amino acid sequence: CASSPSGGEKLFF.

This sequence joins TRBV2 and TRBJ1-5; tentative D call: TRBD1 (6 bases). The CDR3 has 15 amino acids. The V end lost 2 bases, the J end lost 2 bases, and 10 bases lay between the germline ends. Per the germline V gene, CDR1 is SNHLY and CDR2 is FYNNEI. The CDR3 here is CASSETRQGNQPQHF. The CDR3 DNA is TGTGCCAGCAGTGAAACGAGACAGGGCAATCAGCCCCAGCATTTT.

This chain joins TRBV7-3 and TRBJ2-7; 7 nucleotides line up with TRBD1. Trimming removed 4 bases from V and 4 bases from J; junction bases left unmatched: 7. The CDR3 length is 14 residues. Looked up from germline, CDR1 is SGHTA and CDR2 is FQGTGA. CDR3 bases: TGTGCCAGCAGCTCTCAGGGACAGTCGTACGAGCAGTACTTC. Encoded protein: CASSSQGQSYEQYF.

The chain has TRBV4-1 and TRBJ1-6, with D unclear. The germline V gene has CDR1 MGHRA and CDR2 YSYEKL. This CDR3 is 15 amino acids long. V lost 0 bases and J lost 5, with 8 bases in between. CDR3 sequence reads: CASSQERQDNSPLHF. The CDR3 DNA reads TGCGCCAGCAGCCAAGAGCGTCAGGATAATTCACCCCTCCACTTT.